The next 10 T cell receptor beta chains were all read from a single sample in a study of T cell clonotyping in hematopoietic cell transplantation. Using immunoSEQ multiplex PCR, the repertoire was profiled, and TCRdb retains in-frame clones only, with some absent. The table shows roughly 16,000 clones, with 70% to 90% occurring only once. The specimen sequenced was peripheral blood mononuclear cells. These TCRs come from a woman aged 40 to 50 in good health. Some clones in this sample may be carry-over from other donors' samples.

This chain joins TRBV10-3 and TRBJ2-7; 11 bases align to TRBD1. The CDR3 is made up of 18 amino acids. With 2 bases clipped from V and 2 bases from J, the junction kept 11 bases outside the gene matches. The germline CDR1 and CDR2 sequences are ENHRY and SYGVKD. The CDR3 here is CAISELGTGGSTPYEQYF. CDR3 coding DNA: TGTGCCATCAGTGAGCTCGGGACAGGGGGAAGTACCCCCTACGAGCAGTACTTC.

The V call is TRBV19, the J call TRBJ2-7, with 9 bases aligning to TRBD2. The V gene's germline CDR1 is LNHDA and CDR2 SQIVND (reference sequence). This CDR3 has 13 amino acids. V gave up 5 bases and J gave up 5 bases; unmatched junction bases: 4. The DNA for the CDR3 is TGTGCCAGTAGTTTGATAGCGGGAGACGAGCAGTACTTC. This gives the protein CASSLIAGDEQYF.

The V call is TRBV7-9, the J call TRBJ2-2; 7 bases are a match to TRBD1. There are 16 residues in the CDR3. V dropped 7 bases and J dropped 1; count of bases not matched to a gene: 9. The germline V gene has CDR1 SEHNR and CDR2 FQNEAQ (reference sequence). CDR3 coding DNA: TGTGCCAGCACCCGATTACAGGGGTTGAACACCGGGGAGCTGTTTTTT. It specifies CASTRLQGLNTGELFF.

The chain carries TRBV10-3 and TRBJ2-7; the match to TRBD2 covers 7 bases. The CDR3 has 14 residues. Germline V gives CDR1 ENHRY, CDR2 SYGVKD. The ends lost 10 bases at V and 2 bases at J; junction bases unmatched: 11. The CDR3 loop is CASRRGDGTYEQYF. DNA for the CDR3: TGTGCCAGTAGACGGGGGGACGGAACCTACGAGCAGTACTTC.

The chain couples TRBV2 to TRBJ2-6; 12 bases line up with TRBD2. Germline trimming cut 4 bases from V and 0 bases from J; bases unmatched to any gene: 4. CDR1 is SNHLY and CDR2 is FYNNEI in the germline V gene. This CDR3 is built from 18 residues. For the CDR3, the DNA is TGTGCCAGCAGTGCACTAGCGGGGGGCGCCTCTGGGGCCAACGTCCTGACTTTC. Translating gives CASSALAGGASGANVLTF.

This clone has just one count. The V gene is TRBV9, the J gene TRBJ2-7; 7 positions agree with TRBD1. CDR1 and CDR2 (germline): SGDLS, YYNGEE. With V trimmed by 3 bases and J by 4 bases, 7 bases remained unmatched. The CDR3 is made up of 14 amino acids. The CDR3 loop is CASSETGKGYEQYF. The DNA for the CDR3 is TGTGCCAGCAGCGAGACAGGGAAAGGATACGAGCAGTACTTC.

The chain links TRBV6-5 to TRBJ2-3; D is unresolved. The CDR3 spans 16 residues. Trimming pared 0 bases from V and 0 bases from J, leaving 10 bases between. Germline V gene lookup returns CDR1 MNHEY and CDR2 SVGAGI. The CDR3 spells CASSYSRTGSTDTQYF. CDR3 bases: TGTGCCAGCAGTTACTCGAGGACGGGCAGCACAGATACGCAGTATTTT.

The chain employs TRBV28 and TRBJ1-2; D perhaps matches TRBD1 (6 bases). Germline CDR1 is MDHEN and CDR2 is SYDVKM. V gave up 11 bases and J gave up 1 base, with 14 bases separating them. The CDR3 extends over 13 amino acids. CDR3 sequence: CAGGGQSNYGYTF. In nucleotides, the CDR3 is TGTGCCGGGGGGGGACAAAGTAACTATGGCTACACCTTC.

The chain couples TRBV7-8 to TRBJ2-7, with TRBD1 matching over 7 bases. Per the germline V gene, CDR1 is SGHVS and CDR2 is FQNEAQ. This CDR3 spans 15 amino acids. Unmatched junction bases numbered 10, after V lost 5 bases and J lost 3 bases. The DNA of the CDR3 is TGTGCCAGCAGCCCCACCGGGACAGTAATCTACGAGCAGTACTTC. Its protein is CASSPTGTVIYEQYF. Supplemented by reference TRBV7-8 and TRBJ2-7, the full variable domain reads GAGVSQSPRYKVAKRGQDVALRCDPISGHVSLFWYQQALGQGPEFLTYFQNEAQLDKSGLPSDRFFAERPEGSVSTLKIQRTQQEDSAVYLCASSPTGTVIYEQYFGPGTRLTVT.

This clone came up a few times. The rearrangement uses TRBV4-2 and TRBJ1-1, with D hard to call. The CDR3 loop spans 13 amino acids. The V and J ends lost 4 bases and 2 bases respectively, with 8 bases between them. The germline V gene has CDR1 LGHNA and CDR2 YNFKEQ. Here the CDR3 reads CASSRPVNTEAFF. The CDR3 DNA reads as TGTGCCAGCAGCCGACCTGTAAACACTGAAGCTTTCTTT.